The clone carrying this T cell receptor (beta chain) occurred many times. This sample was taken from a study of early T cells in non-severe SARS-CoV-2 infection. After removal of 3 bases from V and 4 bases from J, the junction contained 2 bases not matched to a gene. Per germline, CDR1 LNHDA and CDR2 SQIVND (reference sequence). The CDR3 has 14 residues. Individual cDNA molecules were tagged with unique molecular identifiers, the study reported. One entry per CDR3 protein results from TCRdb running MiXCR on the 5' RACE reads. The repertoire holds about 25,000 distinct CDR3 sequences, with more than 4.5% as singletons.

Material: whole blood. The source is an adult who was a healthcare worker with PCR-confirmed SARS-CoV-2 infection or an uninfected control (not recorded which). The gene calls are TRBV19 and TRBJ2-1, with 8 bases aligning to TRBD2. The CDR3 coding sequence is TGTGCCAGTAGTATCAGCGGGAGTTACAATGAGCAGTTCTTC. It encodes CASSISGSYNEQFF.